Below are 15 T cell receptor beta chains sequenced from a single sample in a study of blood T cell repertoires in COVID-19. Only in-frame clones appear in the TCRdb table, and some are missing; sequencing was by immunoSEQ multiplex PCR. The table includes approximately 120,000 clones, about 90% detected once. The specimen sequenced was peripheral blood. These receptors were collected from a woman between 50 and 59 years old who had recovered from COVID-19.

This clone has a count of ten or more. The chain links TRBV9 to TRBJ1-1; D gene uncertain. V was pared by 0 bases and J by 0 bases, with 9 bases between. The CDR3 runs 15 residues. The germline V gene has CDR1 SGDLS and CDR2 YYNGEE. CDR3 in DNA: TGTGCCAGCAGCGTAGGGGTACAGATGAACACTGAAGCTTTCTTT. Protein product: CASSVGVQMNTEAFF.

The chain combines TRBV7-3 with TRBJ2-1; 8 nucleotides agree with TRBD2. Germline loops: CDR1 SGHTA, CDR2 FQGTGA. This CDR3 comprises 16 residues. V lost 0 bases and J lost 4; bases outside the gene matches: 5. DNA for the CDR3: TGTGCCAGCAGCTTAACGGGACTAGTTGTTTACAATGAGCAGTTCTTC. Its translation: CASSLTGLVVYNEQFF.

This clone was counted once. This chain connects TRBV6-5 to TRBJ1-6; D is possibly TRBD1 (5 bases). Trimming took 6 bases from V and 1 from J, leaving 10 bases between them. CDR1 is MNHEY and CDR2 is SVGAGI in the germline V gene. CDR3 size: 15 residues. Here the CDR3 reads CASRPRQSYNSPLHF. The CDR3 DNA follows: TGTGCCAGCAGGCCTAGACAGTCCTATAATTCACCCCTCCACTTT.

V is TRBV28 and J is TRBJ1-3; perhaps TRBD1 as D (5 bases). The V end lost 6 bases, the J end lost 0 bases, and 9 bases lay between the germline ends. The germline V gene has CDR1 MDHEN and CDR2 SYDVKM. The CDR3 loop spans 14 amino acids. The CDR3 loop reads CASRDTSSGNTIYF. In DNA form, the CDR3 reads TGTGCCAGCAGGGACACCTCCTCTGGAAACACCATATATTTT.

The genes are TRBV15 and TRBJ2-3; 8 bases are a match to TRBD2. The CDR3 is made up of 15 amino acids. Germline assignment: CDR1 LNHNV and CDR2 YYDKDF (reference sequence). Germline trimming cut 1 base from V and 2 bases from J; bases unmatched to any gene: 2. In DNA form, the CDR3 reads TGTGCCACCAGCAGAGCGGGGGGGCCCACAGATACGCAGTATTTT. Protein sequence: CATSRAGGPTDTQYF.

This chain uses TRBV9 with TRBJ2-3; D is possibly TRBD1 (6 bases). The V gene lost 6 bases and the J gene lost 5 bases, with 13 bases spanning the gap. Germline CDR1 reads SGDLS; CDR2 reads YYNGEE. There are 13 residues in the CDR3. The CDR3 coding sequence is TGTGCCAGCACCGAGGGGGTAGGAGATACGCAGTATTTT. This encodes CASTEGVGDTQYF. Together with reference TRBV9 and TRBJ2-3, the CDR3 gives the full variable domain: DSGVTQTPKHLITATGQRVTLRCSPRSGDLSVYWYQQSLDQGLQFLIQYYNGEERAKGNILERFSAQQFPDLHSELNLSSLELGDSALYFCASTEGVGDTQYFGPGTRLTVL.

V gene TRBV6-2 or TRBV6-3 combines with J gene TRBJ1-2; D is uncertain. The CDR3 has 15 residues. Per the germline V gene, CDR1 is MNHEY and CDR2 is SVGEGT. The ends were cut back, 2 bases at V and 8 bases at J, with 18 bases in the middle. The CDR3 coding sequence is TGTGCCAGCAGTTACGCCGAGAGGGTCGGAGGAGGCTACACCTTC. Translated: CASSYAERVGGGYTF.

This rearrangement joins TRBV4-2 to TRBJ1-4; D may be TRBD1 (6 bases). This CDR3 region has 15 residues. CDR1 is LGHNA, CDR2 YNFKEQ, per germline. Trimming removed 4 bases from V and 7 bases from J, with 16 bases in between. Written as DNA, the CDR3 is TGTGCCAGCAGCCTGCCCGGACAGCGGATTGAAAAACTGTTTTTT. Protein product: CASSLPGQRIEKLFF.

This clone appeared many times. The chain couples TRBV5-6 to TRBJ1-1; TRBD1 agrees at 9 bases. This CDR3 has 17 amino acids. Per the germline V gene, CDR1 is SGHDT and CDR2 is YYEEEE. The J segment lost 2 bases and the V segment lost 2 bases, leaving 10 bases of the junction unmatched. The CDR3 bases are TGTGCCAGCAGCTTAGGGGGGACAGGGATAACAAACACTGAAGCTTTCTTT. Residues: CASSLGGTGITNTEAFF.

This clone has more than one count but fewer than ten. V usage is TRBV12-5 and J usage is TRBJ2-1, with D perhaps matching TRBD1 (5 bases). V was shortened by 0 bases and J by 6 bases, with 12 bases between the two germline ends. Germline values: CDR1 LGHNT, CDR2 FRNRAP. The CDR3 length is 15 residues. This CDR3 reads CASGLVRAGSNEQFF. CDR3 coding DNA: TGTGCTAGTGGTTTGGTAAGGGCAGGGTCCAATGAGCAGTTCTTC.

This clone is a singleton in its sample. V and J are TRBV19 and TRBJ2-1, with TRBD2 matching 10 bases. The V gene's germline CDR1 is LNHDA and CDR2 SQIVND (reference sequence). The CDR3 has 16 amino acids. The junction had 6 bases not matched to a gene; V was cut back by 3 bases and J by 4 bases. As DNA, the CDR3 is TGTGCCAGTAGTATGACTAGCGGGTGGGGATACAATGAGCAGTTCTTC. This sequence encodes CASSMTSGWGYNEQFF.

The rearrangement joins TRBV5-5 to TRBJ1-3; D ambiguous. The CDR3 is 16 amino acids. V was clipped by 2 bases and J by 0 bases, with 12 bases between them. The germline V gene has CDR1 SGHKS and CDR2 YYEKEE (reference sequence). In DNA, the CDR3 is TGTGCCAGCAGCTTCCAGGCTCCGGTCTCTGGAAACACCATATATTTT. It specifies CASSFQAPVSGNTIYF.

This chain uses TRBV28 with TRBJ2-2; 7 bases fit TRBD1. The V segment lost 6 bases and the J segment 3 bases; nucleotides outside the gene matches: 1. Germline CDR1 and CDR2: MDHEN and SYDVKM. The CDR3 runs to 13 residues. Written as DNA, the CDR3 is TGTGCCAGCAGCACAGGGGACACCGGGGAGCTGTTTTTT. Its translation is CASSTGDTGELFF.

The V gene is TRBV5-1, the J gene TRBJ2-7; 8 bases are shared with TRBD1. J was trimmed by 1 base and V by 4 bases; bases with no gene match: 4. The CDR3 runs 14 residues. From germline, CDR1 is SGHRS and CDR2 YFSETQ. The CDR3 coding sequence is TGCGCCAGCAGCGGACAGGGTAGGTCCTACGAGCAGTACTTC. This encodes CASSGQGRSYEQYF.

This chain joins TRBV19 and TRBJ2-1; 12 bases are shared with TRBD2. The CDR3 contains 16 residues. V trimming: 1 base; J trimming: 4 bases; junction bases outside the gene matches: 2. From germline, CDR1 is LNHDA and CDR2 SQIVND (reference sequence). The CDR3 protein is CASSIVLAGGYNEQFF. CDR3 in DNA: TGTGCCAGTAGTATAGTACTAGCGGGGGGATACAATGAGCAGTTCTTC.